The rows below give T cell receptor beta chains drawn from one sample of a study of T-cell reconstitution after alpha-beta-depleted transplantation in children. From the PCR reads, TCRdb called clonotypes with MiXCR, one entry per CDR3 protein. Of some 840,000 distinct CDR3 sequences in the sample, roughly 15% were seen once. The input for sequencing was PBMCs, mostly from graft donor cells, taken 360 days after TCRalphabeta/CD19-depleted stem cell transplant. All receptors come from a male patient between 10 and 17 years old who had a stem cell transplant for acute lymphoblastic leukemia, so the T cells may come from the graft donor. Both conserved end residues are part of each CDR3. A D gene is named only where the DNA matches it firmly. A clone size is listed for some rows: how often the clone was seen (once, few, many), or a class if it is expanded.

few - TRBJ2-7 TRBV29-1 CSVGATGRNEQYF TGCAGCGTTGGAGCTACAGGGCGGAACGAGCAGTACTTC
- - TRBJ2-3 TRBV4-1 CASSQKVLRGTDTQYF TGCGCCAGCAGCCAGAAGGTCCTGCGGGGAACGGATACGCAGTATTTT
many - TRBJ2-5 TRBV12-3/TRBV12-4 CASSWNQETQYF TGTGCCAGCAGTTGGAACCAAGAGACCCAGTACTTC
- TRBD2 TRBJ2-3 TRBV6-5 CASSYAASGRVTDTQYF TGTGCCAGCAGTTACGCGGCTAGCGGGAGGGTCACAGATACGCAGTATTTT
few TRBD2 TRBJ2-7 TRBV20-1 CSARPTSGRTSYEQYF TGCAGTGCTAGGCCAACTAGCGGGAGGACATCCTACGAGCAGTACTTC
- TRBD2 TRBJ2-1 TRBV13 CASSGRQGLAGSSEQFF TGTGCCAGCAGCGGCCGACAGGGACTAGCGGGATCCAGCGAGCAGTTCTTC
- - TRBJ2-5 TRBV14 CASSQYYHF TGTGCCAGCAGCCAGTACTACCACTTC
few - TRBJ2-2 TRBV7-2 CASSSLGLRGRNTGELFF TGTGCCAGCAGCTCTTTGGGGCTTCGGGGGAGGAACACCGGGGAGCTGTTTTTT
few - TRBJ2-4 TRBV7-9 CASSDGTAAAKNIQYF TGTGCCAGCAGCGATGGGACCGCCGCAGCCAAAAACATTCAGTACTTC
- TRBD2 TRBJ2-5 TRBV20-1 CSARPRLAGGGTQYF TGCAGTGCTAGACCGCGACTAGCGGGAGGGGGGACCCAGTACTTC
once - TRBJ2-7 TRBV6-1 CASMRVYYEQYF TGTGCCAGCATGCGGGTATATTACGAGCAGTACTTC
- - TRBJ2-7 TRBV29-1 CSVVGDKSYEQYF TGCAGCGTTGTCGGCGACAAGTCCTACGAGCAGTACTTC
few - TRBJ2-1 TRBV12-3/TRBV12-4 CASSLEPGLEFYNEQFF TGTGCCAGCAGTTTAGAGCCGGGTTTAGAGTTCTACAATGAGCAGTTCTTC
- - TRBJ1-1 TRBV6-5 CASSYSSPSDVNTEAFF TGTGCCAGCAGTTACTCATCTCCCAGCGACGTGAACACTGAAGCTTTCTTT
- - TRBJ1-5 TRBV20-1 CSARALPSGGRQPQHF TGCAGTGCTAGAGCGCTCCCTTCTGGGGGGCGTCAGCCCCAGCATTTT
- - TRBJ2-4 TRBV20-1 CSARRPSPNIQYF TGCAGTGCACGGAGACCCTCCCCAAACATTCAGTACTTC
many TRBD2 TRBJ2-1 TRBV5-1 CASSPFSGSSYNEQFF TGTGCCAGCTCCCCCTTTAGCGGGAGTTCTTACAATGAGCAGTTCTTC
many - TRBJ2-3 TRBV2 CASSFRLADTQYF TGTGCCAGCAGCTTCCGACTAGCAGATACGCAGTATTTT
few TRBD2 TRBJ2-1 TRBV7-6 CASSLGPGLAGRNEQFF TGTGCCAGCAGCTTAGGCCCGGGACTAGCGGGAAGGAATGAGCAGTTTTTC
- - TRBJ2-2 TRBV7-8 CASSLAMDRIYTGELFF TGTGCCAGCAGCTTAGCGATGGACAGAATTTACACCGGGGAGCTGTTTTTT
few - TRBJ2-5 TRBV12-3/TRBV12-4 CASRRRTNQETQYF TGTGCCAGCAGACGTCGGACAAACCAAGAGACCCAGTACTTC
few - TRBJ2-7 TRBV4-1 CASSQDWSGIVYEQYF TGCGCCAGCAGCCAAGATTGGTCGGGGATCGTGTACGAGCAGTACTTC
- TRBD2 TRBJ2-3 TRBV20-1 CSAPQRGSTDTQYF TGCAGTGCTCCCCAGCGGGGGAGCACAGATACGCAGTATTTT
few TRBD2 TRBJ2-3 TRBV7-3 CASRLAGTDTDTQYF TGTGCCAGCAGACTAGCGGGAACGGATACAGATACGCAGTATTTT
- TRBD2 TRBJ2-3 TRBV7-2 CASSWEGLSLSTDTQYF TGTGCCAGCAGCTGGGAGGGACTCTCATTATCCACAGATACGCAGTATTTT
few - TRBJ2-5 TRBV12-3/TRBV12-4 CASTLGGGETQYF TGTGCCAGCACCTTGGGGGGCGGAGAGACCCAGTACTTC
- TRBD1 TRBJ1-4 TRBV2 CASRLDRLDEKLFF TGTGCCAGCAGATTGGACAGGTTGGATGAAAAACTGTTTTTT
few - TRBJ2-1 TRBV19 CASHRVGTYNEQFF TGTGCCAGTCACAGGGTGGGTACCTACAATGAGCAGTTCTTC
- - TRBJ2-2 TRBV30 CAWNSQNTGELFF TGTGCCTGGAACAGTCAGAACACCGGGGAGCTGTTTTTT
many - TRBJ2-7 TRBV12-5 CASGRLYEQYF TGTGCTAGTGGCCGACTATACGAGCAGTACTTC
few TRBD2 TRBJ2-2 TRBV15 CATSRDELAGITGELFF TGTGCCACCAGCAGAGATGAACTAGCGGGAATAACCGGGGAGCTGTTTTTT
- - TRBJ1-4 TRBV5-1 CASSLDTGAGEKLFF TGCGCCAGCAGCTTGGATACGGGGGCTGGTGAAAAACTGTTTTTT
many TRBD1 TRBJ2-7 TRBV20-1 CSAPGTGQLYEQYF TGCAGTGCTCCCGGGACAGGACAACTTTACGAGCAGTACTTC
few - TRBJ2-1 TRBV7-9 CASSPPVSSYNEQFF TGTGCCAGCAGCCCACCGGTAAGCTCCTACAATGAGCAGTTCTTC
few TRBD1 TRBJ2-2 TRBV29-1 CSVGTGDGGGELFF TGCAGCGTTGGGACAGGGGATGGAGGCGGGGAGCTGTTTTTT
- TRBD2 TRBJ2-1 TRBV5-4 CASSEGLAASYNEQFF TGTGCCAGCAGTGAAGGACTAGCGGCCTCCTACAATGAGCAGTTCTTC
many TRBD1 TRBJ2-5 TRBV12-3/TRBV12-4 CASSPGTGHETQYF TGTGCCAGCAGTCCCGGGACAGGGCATGAGACCCAGTACTTC
few - TRBJ1-6 TRBV7-9 CASSQGYNSPLHF TGTGCCAGCTCTCAGGGCTATAATTCACCCCTCCACTTT
- - TRBJ2-7 TRBV7-9 CASSPPPGRRTYEQYF TGTGCCAGCAGCCCCCCCCCGGGACGGCGAACCTACGAGCAGTACTTC
- - TRBJ2-1 TRBV20-1 CSARGASATGNEQFF TGCAGTGCTAGAGGTGCTAGCGCGACGGGCAATGAGCAGTTCTTC
few - TRBJ2-2 TRBV7-2 CASSLDLTGGAGELFF TGTGCCAGCAGCTTAGATTTAACAGGGGGGGCCGGGGAGCTGTTTTTT
few - TRBJ2-1 TRBV7-2 CASSPASLGEQFF TGTGCCAGCAGCCCAGCGTCCCTAGGTGAGCAGTTCTTC
- - TRBJ1-5 TRBV4-1 CASSQDQRVRQPQHF TGCGCCAGCAGCCAAGATCAAAGGGTCCGTCAGCCCCAGCATTTT
few - TRBJ1-1 TRBV6-6 CASTNGGNTEAFF TGTGCCAGCACCAACGGGGGGAACACTGAAGCTTTCTTT
few - TRBJ2-3 TRBV3-1 CASSQRRRLPGQYF TGTGCCAGCAGCCAGCGTCGCCGGCTCCCCGGGCAGTATTTT
many TRBD1 TRBJ2-3 TRBV12-3/TRBV12-4 CASSLRQGGTDTQYF TGTGCCAGCAGCCTGAGACAGGGTGGTACAGATACGCAGTATTTT
- - TRBJ2-1 TRBV12-3/TRBV12-4 CASSHDRWFYNEQFF TGTGCCAGCAGTCATGACAGGTGGTTTTACAATGAGCAGTTCTTC
few TRBD2 TRBJ2-3 TRBV12-3/TRBV12-4 CASSLAGTSASTQYF TGTGCCAGCAGTTTAGCCGGGACTAGCGCTTCTACGCAGTATTTT